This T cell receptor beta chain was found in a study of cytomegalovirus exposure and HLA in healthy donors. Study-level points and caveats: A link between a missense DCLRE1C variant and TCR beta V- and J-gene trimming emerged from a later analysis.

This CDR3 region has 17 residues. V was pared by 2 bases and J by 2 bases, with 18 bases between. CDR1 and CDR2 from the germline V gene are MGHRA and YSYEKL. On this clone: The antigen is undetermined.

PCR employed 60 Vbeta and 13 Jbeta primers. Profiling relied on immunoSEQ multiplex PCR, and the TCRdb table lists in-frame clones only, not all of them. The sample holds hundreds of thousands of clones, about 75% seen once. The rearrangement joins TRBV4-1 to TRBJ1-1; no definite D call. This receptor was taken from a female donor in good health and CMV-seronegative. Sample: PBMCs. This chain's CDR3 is CASSQRTGQRVNTEAFF. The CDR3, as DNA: TGCGCCAGCAGCCAAAGAACGGGTCAGAGGGTAAACACTGAAGCTTTCTTT.